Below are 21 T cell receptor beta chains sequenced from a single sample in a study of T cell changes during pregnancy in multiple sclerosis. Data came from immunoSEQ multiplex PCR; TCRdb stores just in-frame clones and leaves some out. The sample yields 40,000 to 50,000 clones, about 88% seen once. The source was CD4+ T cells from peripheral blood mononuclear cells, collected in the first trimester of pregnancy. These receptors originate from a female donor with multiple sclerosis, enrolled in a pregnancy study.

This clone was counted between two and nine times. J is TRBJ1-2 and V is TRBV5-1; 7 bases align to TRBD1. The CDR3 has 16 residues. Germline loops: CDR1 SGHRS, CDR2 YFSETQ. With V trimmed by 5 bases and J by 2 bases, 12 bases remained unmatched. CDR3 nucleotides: TGCGCCAGCAGACCGTCAACCGGGACAGCAAACTATGGCTACACCTTC. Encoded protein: CASRPSTGTANYGYTF. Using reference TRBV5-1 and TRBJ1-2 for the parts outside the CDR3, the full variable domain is KAGVTQTPRYLIKTRGQQVTLSCSPISGHRSVSWYQQTPGQGLQFLFEYFSETQRNKGNFPGRFSGRQFSNSRSEMNVSTLELGDSALYLCASRPSTGTANYGYTFGSGTRLTVV.

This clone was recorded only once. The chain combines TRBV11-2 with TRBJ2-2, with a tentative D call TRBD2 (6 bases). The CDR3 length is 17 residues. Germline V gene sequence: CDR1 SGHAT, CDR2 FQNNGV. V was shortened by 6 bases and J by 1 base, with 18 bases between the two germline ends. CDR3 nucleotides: TGTGCCAGCAGATCCCCCCCCGGGACTTTGAACACCGGGGAGCTGTTTTTT. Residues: CASRSPPGTLNTGELFF.

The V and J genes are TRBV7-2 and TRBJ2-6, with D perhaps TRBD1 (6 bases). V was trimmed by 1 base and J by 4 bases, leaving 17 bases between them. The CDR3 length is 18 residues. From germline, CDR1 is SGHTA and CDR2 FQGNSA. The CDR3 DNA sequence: TGTGCCAGCAGCTTAGTCTACAGGGAGTCGGGAGGGGCCAACGTCCTGACTTTC. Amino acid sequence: CASSLVYRESGGANVLTF.

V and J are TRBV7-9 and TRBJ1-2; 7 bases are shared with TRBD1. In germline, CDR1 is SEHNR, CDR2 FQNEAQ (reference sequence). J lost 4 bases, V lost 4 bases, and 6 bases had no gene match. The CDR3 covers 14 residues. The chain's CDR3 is CASSWDSDSYGYTF. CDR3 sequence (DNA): TGTGCCAGCAGCTGGGACAGCGATTCCTATGGCTACACCTTC. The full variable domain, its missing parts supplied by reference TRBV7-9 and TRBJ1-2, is DTGVSQNPRHKITKRGQNVTFRCDPISEHNRLYWYRQTLGQGPEFLTYFQNEAQLEKSRLLSDRFSAERPKGSFSTLEIQRTEQGDSAMYLCASSWDSDSYGYTFGSGTRLTVV.

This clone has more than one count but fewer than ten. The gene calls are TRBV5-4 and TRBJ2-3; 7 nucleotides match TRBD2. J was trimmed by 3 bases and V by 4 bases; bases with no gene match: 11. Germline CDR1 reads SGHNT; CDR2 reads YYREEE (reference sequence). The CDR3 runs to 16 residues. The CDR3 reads CASSPPGPGGTDTQYF. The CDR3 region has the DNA TGTGCCAGCAGCCCCCCGGGGCCCGGGGGGACAGATACGCAGTATTTT.

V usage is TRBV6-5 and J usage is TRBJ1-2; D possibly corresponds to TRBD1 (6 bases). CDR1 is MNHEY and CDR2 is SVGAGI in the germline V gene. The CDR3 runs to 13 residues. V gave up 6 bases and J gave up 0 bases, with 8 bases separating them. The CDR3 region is CASSPGANYGYTF. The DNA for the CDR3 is TGTGCCAGCAGCCCAGGGGCTAACTATGGCTACACCTTC.

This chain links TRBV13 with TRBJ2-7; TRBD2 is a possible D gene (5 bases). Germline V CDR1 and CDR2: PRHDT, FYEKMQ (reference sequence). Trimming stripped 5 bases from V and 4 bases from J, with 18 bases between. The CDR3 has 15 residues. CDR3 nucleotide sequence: TGTGCCAGCAGCCGAAGCGGACCGGGCGGTTACGAGCAGTACTTC. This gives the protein CASSRSGPGGYEQYF.

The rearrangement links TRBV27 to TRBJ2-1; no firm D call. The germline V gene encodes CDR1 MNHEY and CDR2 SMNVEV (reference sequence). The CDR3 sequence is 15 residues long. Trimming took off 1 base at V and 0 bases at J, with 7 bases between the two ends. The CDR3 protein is CASSLLVSSYNEQFF. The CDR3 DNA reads TGTGCCAGCAGTTTATTAGTGAGCTCCTACAATGAGCAGTTCTTC.

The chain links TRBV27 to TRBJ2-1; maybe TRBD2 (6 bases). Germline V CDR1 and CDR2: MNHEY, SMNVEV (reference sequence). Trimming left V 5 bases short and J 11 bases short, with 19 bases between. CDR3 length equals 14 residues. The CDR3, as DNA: TGTGCCAGCAGTCCCGGGACTCCTACAATGAAGCAGTTCTTC. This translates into CASSPGTPTMKQFF.

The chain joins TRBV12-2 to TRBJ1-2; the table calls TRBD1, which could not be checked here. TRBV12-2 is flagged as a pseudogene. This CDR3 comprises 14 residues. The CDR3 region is CASRLAGTAYGYTF. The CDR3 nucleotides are TGTGCAAGTCGCTTAGCGGGGACAGCCTATGGCTACACCTTC.

The DNA for the CDR3 is TGTGCCAGCAGCCCCCGACAGGGGTCGGAGACCCAGTACTTC. Translation: CASSPRQGSETQYF. The chain has TRBV11-2 and TRBJ2-5, with 8 nucleotides matching TRBD1. The CDR3 consists of 14 residues. The V segment lost 5 bases and the J segment 5 bases; nucleotides outside the gene matches: 7. Per germline, CDR1 SGHAT and CDR2 FQNNGV.

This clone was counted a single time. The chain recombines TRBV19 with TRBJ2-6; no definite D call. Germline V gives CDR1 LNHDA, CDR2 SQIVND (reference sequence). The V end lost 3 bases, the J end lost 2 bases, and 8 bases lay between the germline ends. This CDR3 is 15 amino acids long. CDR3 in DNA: TGTGCCAGTAGTATTATAGTGGCTGGGGCCAACGTCCTGACTTTC. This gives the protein CASSIIVAGANVLTF.

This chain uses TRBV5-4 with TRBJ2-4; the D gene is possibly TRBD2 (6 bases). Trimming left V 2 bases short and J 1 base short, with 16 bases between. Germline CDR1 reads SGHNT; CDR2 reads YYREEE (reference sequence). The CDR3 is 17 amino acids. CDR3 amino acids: CASSFGATGLAKNIQYF. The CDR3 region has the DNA TGTGCCAGCAGCTTCGGTGCGACGGGACTGGCCAAAAACATTCAGTACTTC.

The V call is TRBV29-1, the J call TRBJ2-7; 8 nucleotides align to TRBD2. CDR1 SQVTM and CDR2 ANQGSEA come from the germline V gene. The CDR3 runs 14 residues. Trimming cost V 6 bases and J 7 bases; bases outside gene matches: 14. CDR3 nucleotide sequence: TGCAGCGTAGCCCCCCAGCGGGAGTCGGGTGAGCAGTACTTC. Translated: CSVAPQRESGEQYF.

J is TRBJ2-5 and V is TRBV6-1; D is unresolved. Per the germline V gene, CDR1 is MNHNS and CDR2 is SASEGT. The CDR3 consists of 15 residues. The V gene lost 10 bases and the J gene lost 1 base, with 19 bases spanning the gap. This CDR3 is CATDYSSHGQETQYF. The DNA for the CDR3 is TGTGCCACCGATTACTCATCCCACGGCCAAGAGACCCAGTACTTC.

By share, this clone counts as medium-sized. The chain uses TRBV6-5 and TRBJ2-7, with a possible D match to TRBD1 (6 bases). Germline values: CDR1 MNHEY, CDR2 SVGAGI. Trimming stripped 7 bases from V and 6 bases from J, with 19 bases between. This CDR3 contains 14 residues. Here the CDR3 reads CASIGGRGSGEQYF. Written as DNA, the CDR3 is TGTGCCAGCATTGGTGGCAGGGGATCTGGCGAGCAGTACTTC.

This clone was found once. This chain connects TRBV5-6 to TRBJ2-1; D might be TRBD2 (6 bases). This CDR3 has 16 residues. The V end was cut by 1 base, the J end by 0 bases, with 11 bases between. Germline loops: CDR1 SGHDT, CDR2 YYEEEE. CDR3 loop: CASSLRSGSSYNEQFF. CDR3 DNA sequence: TGTGCCAGCAGCTTGAGGTCCGGGAGCTCCTACAATGAGCAGTTCTTC.

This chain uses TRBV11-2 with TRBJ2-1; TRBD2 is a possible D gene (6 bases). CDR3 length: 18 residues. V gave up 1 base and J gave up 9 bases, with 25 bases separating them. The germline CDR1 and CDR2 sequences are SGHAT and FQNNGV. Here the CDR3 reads CASSLVAATRYASSEQFF. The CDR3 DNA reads TGTGCCAGCAGCTTAGTAGCGGCTACACGTTATGCTTCCAGTGAGCAGTTCTTC.

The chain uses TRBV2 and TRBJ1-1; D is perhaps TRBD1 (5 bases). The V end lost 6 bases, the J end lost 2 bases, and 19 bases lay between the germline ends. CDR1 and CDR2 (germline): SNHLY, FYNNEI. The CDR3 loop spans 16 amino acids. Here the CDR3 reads CASRPTYGDLNTEAFF. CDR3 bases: TGTGCCAGCAGGCCTACATACGGGGACTTAAACACTGAAGCTTTCTTT.

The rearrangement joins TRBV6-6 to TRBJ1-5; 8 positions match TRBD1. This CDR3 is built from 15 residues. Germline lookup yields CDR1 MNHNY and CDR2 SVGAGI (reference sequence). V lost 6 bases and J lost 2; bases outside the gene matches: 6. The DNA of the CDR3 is TGTGCCAGCAGGCACGGACAGGGAGGCAATCAGCCCCAGCATTTT. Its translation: CASRHGQGGNQPQHF.

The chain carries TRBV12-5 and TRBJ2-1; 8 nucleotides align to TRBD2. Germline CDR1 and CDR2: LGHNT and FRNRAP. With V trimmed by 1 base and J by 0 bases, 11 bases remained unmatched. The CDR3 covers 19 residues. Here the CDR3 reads CASGLEAHSGRNSYNEQFF. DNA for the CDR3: TGTGCTAGTGGTTTGGAAGCACACAGCGGGAGAAACTCCTACAATGAGCAGTTCTTC.